A selection of T cell receptor beta chains follows, all from one sample in a study of shared clonotypes between healthy human individuals. The protocol was immunoSEQ multiplex PCR, while the TCRdb copy is restricted to in-frame clones and leaves out a portion. Of 2 million to 3 million clones listed, 93% were seen once; the top ten hold approximately 0.37%. Sequencing used naive CD4+ T cells from PBMCs. These receptors were obtained from a man between 18 and 35 years old in good health. Some clones in this sample may be carry-over from other donors' samples. Both conserved end residues are part of each CDR3. Fields, in order: V gene, CDR3 length, J gene, D gene, clone size, CDR3 DNA, CDR3 protein. D genes are given only for firm matches. The size entry is marked missing in some rows and otherwise reads once, few, many or a size class.

TRBV5-1,16,TRBJ1-4,NA,NA,TGCGCCAGCAGCTTGGCGTTGTTTGAAACTAATGAAAAACTGTTTTTT,CASSLALFETNEKLFF
TRBV27,16,TRBJ1-3,NA,NA,TGTGCCAGCAGTTTAGGGGGCCTGGGGCAAGGAAACACCATATATTTT,CASSLGGLGQGNTIYF
TRBV18,17,TRBJ2-4,NA,NA,TGTGCCAGCTCACCAGAGATCCTGGAGATAGCCAAAAACATTCAGTACTTC,CASSPEILEIAKNIQYF
TRBV20-1,11,TRBJ1-4,NA,NA,TGCAGTGCTAGAGTTCCCGATAAACTGTTTTTT,CSARVPDKLFF
TRBV6-5,15,TRBJ2-1,TRBD2,NA,TGTGCCAGCAGAAACGGGAGGTCACTCTCCTATGAGCAGTTCTTC,CASRNGRSLSYEQFF
TRBV13,19,TRBJ2-2,NA,NA,TGTGCCAGCAGCTTAACCGACAGGTTATCACCGCTTGGCACCGGGGAGCTGTTTTTT,CASSLTDRLSPLGTGELFF
TRBV7-9,14,TRBJ1-5,NA,NA,TGTGCCAGCAGCTTATCGCATAGCAATCAGCCCCAGCATTTT,CASSLSHSNQPQHF
TRBV9,15,TRBJ1-5,NA,NA,TGTGCCAGCAGCGTAGATCCGACAGGCAATCAGCCCCAGCATTTT,CASSVDPTGNQPQHF
TRBV27,16,TRBJ2-1,NA,NA,TGTGCCAGCAGTTTACTGGGGGGGCTAGGCGCCAATGAGCAGTTCTTC,CASSLLGGLGANEQFF
TRBV6-1,12,TRBJ1-5,NA,few,TGTGCCAGCAGTGAACCCCTCCAGCCCCAGCATTTT,CASSEPLQPQHF
TRBV28,15,TRBJ2-3,TRBD2,NA,TGTGCCAGCAGCTCCTTTAGCGGGCAGACAGATACGCAGTATTTT,CASSSFSGQTDTQYF
TRBV19,15,TRBJ2-7,TRBD1,few,TGTGCCAGTAGTAACAAACCGGGACAGGCGTCGAAGCAGTACTTC,CASSNKPGQASKQYF
TRBV11-2,15,TRBJ2-1,NA,once,TGTGCCAGCAGCTTAAGGCTAGCTCTTTACAATGAGCAGTTCTTC,CASSLRLALYNEQFF
TRBV14,15,TRBJ2-2,NA,NA,TGTGCCAGCAGCCAACGGAGGGAGAACACCGGGGAGCTGTTTTTT,CASSQRRENTGELFF
TRBV19,14,TRBJ2-5,NA,NA,TGTGCCAGTAGTATAAGTTCTAGCCGGGAGACCCAGTACTTC,CASSISSSRETQYF
TRBV28,13,TRBJ2-3,NA,NA,TGTGCCAGCAGTAAGACAGGGAGGGATACGCAGTATTTT,CASSKTGRDTQYF
TRBV14,14,TRBJ1-2,NA,few,TGTGCCAGCAGCCACCGCCCGGGAAACTATGGCTACACCTTC,CASSHRPGNYGYTF
TRBV2,13,TRBJ1-1,NA,NA,TGTGCCACCTTAACTGGGGGTAATACTGAAGCTTTCTTT,CATLTGGNTEAFF
TRBV7-2,16,TRBJ2-3,TRBD2,NA,TGTGCCAGCAGCATCGGTGGACTAGCGGCCACAGATACGCAGTATTTT,CASSIGGLAATDTQYF
TRBV5-8,14,TRBJ2-5,TRBD2,NA,TGTGCCAGCAGCTTCGGACTAGCGGGAGGCGCCCAGTACTTC,CASSFGLAGGAQYF
TRBV27,14,TRBJ2-1,TRBD2,NA,TGTGCCAGCAAAGTTATGCTAGCGGACAATGAGCAGTTCTTC,CASKVMLADNEQFF
TRBV6-4,14,TRBJ2-5,TRBD1,NA,TGTGCCAGCAGCGGACAGGGAGAACAAGAGACCCAGTACTTC,CASSGQGEQETQYF
TRBV27,13,TRBJ1-2,NA,NA,TGTGCCAGCAGCCTCCACCCTAACTATGGCTACACCTTC,CASSLHPNYGYTF
TRBV6-5,15,TRBJ2-5,NA,NA,TGTGCCAGCAGTTACGTCCAGGGCGCAGGGGAGACCCAGTACTTC,CASSYVQGAGETQYF
TRBV20-1,11,TRBJ1-1,NA,NA,TGCAGTGCTGTTGCCGGGGCTGAAGCTTTCTTT,CSAVAGAEAFF
TRBV5-6,14,TRBJ2-1,NA,NA,TGTGCCAGCAGCTTGGAGGTCAACCTCAATGAGCAGTTCTTC,CASSLEVNLNEQFF
TRBV28,12,TRBJ2-7,NA,NA,TGTGCCAGCAGTTCGTATGCCTACGAGCAGTACTTC,CASSSYAYEQYF
TRBV2,12,TRBJ2-5,NA,NA,TGTGCCAGCAATCAAAATGTCGAGACCCAGTACTTC,CASNQNVETQYF
TRBV30,15,TRBJ1-2,NA,NA,TGTGCCTGGGGTACCGGGACACTAACTAACTATGGCTACACCTTC,CAWGTGTLTNYGYTF
TRBV29-1,14,TRBJ2-7,TRBD1,NA,TGCAGCGTTGAAGGGGGACAGACCCCCTACGAGCAGTACTTC,CSVEGGQTPYEQYF
TRBV2,14,TRBJ2-7,TRBD1,NA,TGTGCCAGCACTCTTCAGGGGGCTGCCTACGAGCAGTACTTC,CASTLQGAAYEQYF
TRBV7-3,13,TRBJ2-3,NA,once,TGTGCCAGCAGCCCCCCTAGCACAGATACGCAGTATTTT,CASSPPSTDTQYF
TRBV2,16,TRBJ2-7,TRBD2,NA,TGTGCCAGCAGGAATTCGGGACTAGCGGGTCTTAACGAGCAGTACTTC,CASRNSGLAGLNEQYF
TRBV18,14,TRBJ2-2,TRBD1,NA,TGTGCCAGCTCACCTAACAGGGGAACCGGGGAGCTGTTTTTT,CASSPNRGTGELFF
TRBV6-1,13,TRBJ1-2,NA,NA,TGTGCCAGCACCGTGTCGACAATGGCCTCATACACCTTC,CASTVSTMASYTF
TRBV28,11,TRBJ2-1,NA,NA,TGTGCCAGCAGTGGCTTCCATGAGCAGTTCTTC,CASSGFHEQFF
TRBV30,13,TRBJ1-1,NA,NA,TGTGCCTGGAGTGTCCAGTTGAACACTGAAGCTTTCTTT,CAWSVQLNTEAFF
TRBV15,19,TRBJ2-7,TRBD1,NA,TGTGCCACCAGCAGACAGGGGGCGCTGGGTCCCGTACCCCGTTCCGAGCAGTACTTC,CATSRQGALGPVPRSEQYF
TRBV5-1,13,TRBJ1-1,NA,once,TGCGCCAGCAGGTCGCAGCCGAACACTGAAGCTTTCTTT,CASRSQPNTEAFF
TRBV6-4,16,TRBJ2-1,TRBD2,NA,TGTGCCAGCAGTGGCGTACTAGCGGCGTCCTACAATGAGCAGTTCTTC,CASSGVLAASYNEQFF
TRBV9,14,TRBJ2-4,NA,NA,TGTGCCAGCAGCGAACAGGGATCCAAAAACATTCAGTACTTC,CASSEQGSKNIQYF
TRBV7-9,13,TRBJ2-1,NA,NA,TGTGCCAGCGGGGTCGGGAGTGGAAATGAGCAGTTCTTC,CASGVGSGNEQFF
TRBV29-1,12,TRBJ1-5,NA,NA,TGCAGCGCCGGAGGGGGCAATCAGCCCCAGCATTTT,CSAGGGNQPQHF
TRBV19,15,TRBJ2-7,NA,once,TGTGCCAGTAGTAGACAGGGGAGGGGCTCCTACGAGCAGTACTTC,CASSRQGRGSYEQYF
TRBV6-1,15,TRBJ2-2,TRBD2,NA,TGTGCCAGTCTGACTAGCGGGCTCGATGCCGGGGAGCTGTTTTTT,CASLTSGLDAGELFF
TRBV29-1,12,TRBJ2-7,NA,once,TGCAGCGTTGCTACGCCGGGAGTTGAGCAGTACTTC,CSVATPGVEQYF
TRBV5-1,15,TRBJ2-3,NA,NA,TGCGCCAGCAGTACCGGGACTCCCTTCGTGGATACGCAGTATTTT,CASSTGTPFVDTQYF
TRBV5-6,12,TRBJ1-2,NA,NA,TGTGCCAGCAGCCTTAAGATCTATGGCTACACCTTC,CASSLKIYGYTF
TRBV4-1,11,TRBJ2-7,NA,NA,TGCGCCAGCTGGAGCGACTACGAGCAGTACTTC,CASWSDYEQYF
TRBV30,13,TRBJ2-5,TRBD2,NA,TGTGCCTGGAGTTTTTCTAGCGGGAGCCTCCAGTACTTC,CAWSFSSGSLQYF
TRBV4-1,19,TRBJ2-1,TRBD2,NA,TGCGCCAGCAGCCAAGTTGTTCGATCGGGAGGGAGGCGCCACAATGAGCAGTTCTTC,CASSQVVRSGGRRHNEQFF
TRBV7-9,15,TRBJ1-4,NA,NA,TGTGCCAGCAGCCTCGCCAGAATGGTGAATGAAAAACTGTTTTTT,CASSLARMVNEKLFF
TRBV7-8,14,TRBJ1-4,NA,once,TGTGCCAGCGCCTGGGGGGAACTTAATGAAAAACTGTTTTTT,CASAWGELNEKLFF
TRBV19,13,TRBJ1-2,NA,NA,TGTGCCAGTACCAGGACAGACAACTATGGCTACACCTTC,CASTRTDNYGYTF
TRBV11-2,16,TRBJ2-7,NA,NA,TGTGCCAGCAGCTTAGTCCCCAGGACACGAGAATACGAGCAGTACTTC,CASSLVPRTREYEQYF
TRBV19,13,TRBJ2-7,NA,NA,TGTGCCAGTAGTATCGGGGGACTCGTCGAGCAGTACTTC,CASSIGGLVEQYF
TRBV5-1,14,TRBJ1-2,NA,few,TGCGCCAGCAGCATTGGCGGCACTAACTATGGCTACACCTTC,CASSIGGTNYGYTF
TRBV4-2,16,TRBJ2-5,NA,NA,TGTGCCAGCAGCCAGGGGAGCGGAGAGGGGGTAGAGACCCAGTACTTC,CASSQGSGEGVETQYF
TRBV2,16,TRBJ2-3,TRBD2,NA,TGTGCCAGCAGTGAAGGCCCTAGCGGCCCCACAGATACGCAGTATTTT,CASSEGPSGPTDTQYF